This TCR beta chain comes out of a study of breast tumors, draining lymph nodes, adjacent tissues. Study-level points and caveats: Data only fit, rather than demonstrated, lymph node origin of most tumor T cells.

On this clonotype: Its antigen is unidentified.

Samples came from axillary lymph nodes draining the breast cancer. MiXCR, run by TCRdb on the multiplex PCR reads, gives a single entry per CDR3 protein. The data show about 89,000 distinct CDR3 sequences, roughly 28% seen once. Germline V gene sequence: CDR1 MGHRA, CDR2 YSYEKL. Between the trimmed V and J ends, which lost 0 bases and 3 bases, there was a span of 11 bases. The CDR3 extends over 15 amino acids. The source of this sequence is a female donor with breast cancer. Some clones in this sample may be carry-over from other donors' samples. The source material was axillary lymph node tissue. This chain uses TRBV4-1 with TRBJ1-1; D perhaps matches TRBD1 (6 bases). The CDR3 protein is CASSQEWGRDTEAFF. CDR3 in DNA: TGCGCCAGCAGCCAAGAGTGGGGGCGGGACACTGAAGCTTTCTTT.